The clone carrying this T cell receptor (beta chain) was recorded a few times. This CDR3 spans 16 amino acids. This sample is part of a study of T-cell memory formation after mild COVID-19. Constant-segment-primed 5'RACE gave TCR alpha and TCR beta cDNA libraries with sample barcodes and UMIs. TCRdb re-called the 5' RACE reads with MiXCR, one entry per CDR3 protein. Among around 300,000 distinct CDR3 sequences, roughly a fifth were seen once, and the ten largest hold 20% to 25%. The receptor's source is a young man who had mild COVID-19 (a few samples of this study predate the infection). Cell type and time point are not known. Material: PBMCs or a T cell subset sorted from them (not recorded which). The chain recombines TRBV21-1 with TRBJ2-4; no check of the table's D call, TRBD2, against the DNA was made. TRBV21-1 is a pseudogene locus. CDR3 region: CASSKLGRVAKNIQYF. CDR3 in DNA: TGTGCCAGCAGCAAATTGGGGAGAGTAGCCAAAAACATTCAGTACTTC.